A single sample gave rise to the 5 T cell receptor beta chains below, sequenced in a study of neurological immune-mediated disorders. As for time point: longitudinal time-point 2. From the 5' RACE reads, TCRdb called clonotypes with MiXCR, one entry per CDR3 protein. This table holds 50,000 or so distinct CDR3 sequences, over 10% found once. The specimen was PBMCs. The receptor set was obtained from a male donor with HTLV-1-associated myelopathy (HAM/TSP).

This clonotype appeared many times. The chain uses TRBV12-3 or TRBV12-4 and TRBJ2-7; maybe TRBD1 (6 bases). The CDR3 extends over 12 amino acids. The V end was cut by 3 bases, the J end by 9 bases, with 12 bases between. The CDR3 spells CASSFYSQGQYF. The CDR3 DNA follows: TGTGCCAGCAGTTTTTATTCACAGGGGCAGTACTTC.

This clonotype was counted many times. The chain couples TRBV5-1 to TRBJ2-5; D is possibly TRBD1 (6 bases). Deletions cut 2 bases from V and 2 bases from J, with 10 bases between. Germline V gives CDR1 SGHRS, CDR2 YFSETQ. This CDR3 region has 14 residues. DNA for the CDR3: TGCGCCAGCAGCTTAGGACAGCTACAAGAGACCCAGTACTTC. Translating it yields CASSLGQLQETQYF.

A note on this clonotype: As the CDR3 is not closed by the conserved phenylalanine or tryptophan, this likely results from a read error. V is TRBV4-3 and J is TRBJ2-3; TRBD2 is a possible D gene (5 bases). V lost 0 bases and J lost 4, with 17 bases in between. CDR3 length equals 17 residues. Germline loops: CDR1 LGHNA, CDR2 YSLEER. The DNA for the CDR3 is TGCGCCAGCAGCCAAGACGGGATAGGGATTTATGCAGATACGCAGTATTAT. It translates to CASSQDGIGIYADTQYY.

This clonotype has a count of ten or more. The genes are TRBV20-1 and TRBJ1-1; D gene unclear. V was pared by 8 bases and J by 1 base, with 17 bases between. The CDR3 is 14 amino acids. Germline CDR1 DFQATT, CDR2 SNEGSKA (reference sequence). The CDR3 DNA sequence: TGCAGTCTTACGGACCTCCCTGCGAACACTGAAGCTTTCTTT. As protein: CSLTDLPANTEAFF.

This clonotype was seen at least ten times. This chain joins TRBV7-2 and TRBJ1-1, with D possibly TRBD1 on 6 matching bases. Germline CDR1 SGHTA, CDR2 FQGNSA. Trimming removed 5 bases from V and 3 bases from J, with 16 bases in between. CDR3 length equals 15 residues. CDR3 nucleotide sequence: TGTGCCAGCAGCCAAAGGGGGGGTAGGCACACTGAAGCTTTCTTT. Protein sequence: CASSQRGGRHTEAFF.